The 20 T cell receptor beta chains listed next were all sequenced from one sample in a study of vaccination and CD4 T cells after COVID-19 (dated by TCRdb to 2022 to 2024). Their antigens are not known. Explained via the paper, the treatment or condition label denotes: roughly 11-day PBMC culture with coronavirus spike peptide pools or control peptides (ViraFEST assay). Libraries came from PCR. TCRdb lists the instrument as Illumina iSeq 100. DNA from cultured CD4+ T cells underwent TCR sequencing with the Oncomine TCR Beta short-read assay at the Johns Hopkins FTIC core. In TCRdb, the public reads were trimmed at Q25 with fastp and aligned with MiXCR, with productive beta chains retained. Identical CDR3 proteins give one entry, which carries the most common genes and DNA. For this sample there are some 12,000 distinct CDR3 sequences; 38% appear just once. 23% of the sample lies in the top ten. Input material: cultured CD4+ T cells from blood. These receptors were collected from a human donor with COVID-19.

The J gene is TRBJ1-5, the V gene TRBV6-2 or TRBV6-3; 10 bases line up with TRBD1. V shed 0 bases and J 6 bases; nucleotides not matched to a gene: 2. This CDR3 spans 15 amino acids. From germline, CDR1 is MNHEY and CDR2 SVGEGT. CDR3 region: CASSYSRTGGQPQHF. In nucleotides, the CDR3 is TGTGCCAGCAGTTACTCGAGGACAGGGGGTCAGCCCCAGCATTTT.

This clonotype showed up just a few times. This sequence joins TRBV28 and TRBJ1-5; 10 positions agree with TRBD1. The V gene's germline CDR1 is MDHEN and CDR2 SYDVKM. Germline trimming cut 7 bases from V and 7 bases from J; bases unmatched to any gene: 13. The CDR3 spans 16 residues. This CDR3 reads CASTSPGQGTIQPQHF. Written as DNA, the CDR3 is TGTGCCAGCACCTCACCGGGACAGGGGACTATCCAGCCCCAGCATTTT.

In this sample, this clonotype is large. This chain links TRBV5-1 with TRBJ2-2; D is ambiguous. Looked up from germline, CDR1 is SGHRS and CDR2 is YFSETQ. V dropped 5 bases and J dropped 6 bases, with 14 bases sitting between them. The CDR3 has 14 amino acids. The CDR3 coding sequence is TGCGCCAGCAGACCCGAGGTGGTGGCCGGGGAGCTGTTTTTT. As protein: CASRPEVVAGELFF.

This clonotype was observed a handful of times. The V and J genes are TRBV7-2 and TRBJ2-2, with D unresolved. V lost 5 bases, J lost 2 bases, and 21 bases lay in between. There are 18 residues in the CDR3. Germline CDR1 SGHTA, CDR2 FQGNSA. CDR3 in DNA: TGTGCCAGCAGCCGAACCTACCGGGCCTTGGGTAACACCGGGGAGCTGTTTTTT. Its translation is CASSRTYRALGNTGELFF.

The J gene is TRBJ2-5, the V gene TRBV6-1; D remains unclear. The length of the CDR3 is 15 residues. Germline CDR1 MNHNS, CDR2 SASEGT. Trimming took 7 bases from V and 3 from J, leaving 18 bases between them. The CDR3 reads CASNRVPTSKETQYF. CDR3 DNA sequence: TGTGCCAGCAATAGAGTTCCCACCTCGAAAGAGACCCAGTACTTC.

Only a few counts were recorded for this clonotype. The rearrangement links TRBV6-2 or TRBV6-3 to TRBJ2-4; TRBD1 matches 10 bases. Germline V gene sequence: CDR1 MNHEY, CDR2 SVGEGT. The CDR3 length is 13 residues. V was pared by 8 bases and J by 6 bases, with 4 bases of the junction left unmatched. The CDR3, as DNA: TGTGCCAGCCAGACAGGGGGCGTAAACATTCAGTACTTC. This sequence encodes CASQTGGVNIQYF.

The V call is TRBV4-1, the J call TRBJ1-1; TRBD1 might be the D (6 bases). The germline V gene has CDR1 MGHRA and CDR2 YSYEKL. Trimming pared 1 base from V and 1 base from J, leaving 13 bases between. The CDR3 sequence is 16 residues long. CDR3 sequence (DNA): TGCGCCAGCAGCCAAGGGGCCGACAGGTCGAACACTGAAGCTTTCTTT. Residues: CASSQGADRSNTEAFF.

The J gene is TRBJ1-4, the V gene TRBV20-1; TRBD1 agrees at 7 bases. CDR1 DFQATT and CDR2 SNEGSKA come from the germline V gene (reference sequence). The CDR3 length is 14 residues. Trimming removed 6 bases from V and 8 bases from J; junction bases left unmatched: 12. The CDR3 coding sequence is TGCAGTGCGAGACAGGGAGGGTCCGGGGAAAAACTGTTTTTT. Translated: CSARQGGSGEKLFF.

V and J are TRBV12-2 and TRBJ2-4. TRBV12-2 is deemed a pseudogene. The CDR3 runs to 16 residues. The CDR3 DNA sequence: TGTGCAAGTCGCTTAGTAACGGCCGTGAATAAGGACATTCAGTACTTC. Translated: CASRLVTAVNKDIQYF.

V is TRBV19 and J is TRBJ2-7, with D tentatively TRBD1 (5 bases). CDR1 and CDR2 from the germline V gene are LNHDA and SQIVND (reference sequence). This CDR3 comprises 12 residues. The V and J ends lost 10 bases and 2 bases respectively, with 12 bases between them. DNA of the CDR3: TGTGCCACTTCAGGGCTTGCCTACGAGCAGTACTTC. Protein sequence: CATSGLAYEQYF.

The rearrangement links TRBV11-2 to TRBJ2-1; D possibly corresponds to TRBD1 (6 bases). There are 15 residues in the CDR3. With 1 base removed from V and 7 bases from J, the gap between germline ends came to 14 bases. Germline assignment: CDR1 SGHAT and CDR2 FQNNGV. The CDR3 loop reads CASSLVGTKGNEQFF. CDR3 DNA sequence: TGTGCCAGCAGCTTAGTAGGGACAAAGGGAAATGAGCAGTTCTTC.

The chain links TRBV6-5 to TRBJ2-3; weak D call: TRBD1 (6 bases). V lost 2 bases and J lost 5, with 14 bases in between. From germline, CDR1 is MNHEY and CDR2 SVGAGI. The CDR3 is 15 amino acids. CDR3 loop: CASSYEGGRLDTQYF. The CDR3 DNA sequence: TGTGCCAGCAGTTACGAAGGGGGTCGGTTAGATACGCAGTATTTT.

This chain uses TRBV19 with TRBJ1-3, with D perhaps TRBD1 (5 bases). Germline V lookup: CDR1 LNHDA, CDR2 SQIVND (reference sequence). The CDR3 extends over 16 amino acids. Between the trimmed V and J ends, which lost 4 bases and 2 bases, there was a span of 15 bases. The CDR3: CASSSRGTAAGNTIYF. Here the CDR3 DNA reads TGTGCCAGTAGTAGCCGAGGGACGGCGGCTGGAAACACCATATATTTT.

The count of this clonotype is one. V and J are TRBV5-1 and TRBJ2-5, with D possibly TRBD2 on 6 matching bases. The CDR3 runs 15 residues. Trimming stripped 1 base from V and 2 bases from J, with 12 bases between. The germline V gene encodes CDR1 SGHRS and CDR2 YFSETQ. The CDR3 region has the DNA TGCGCCAGCAGCTTGCCTGTGGCGGGGCAAGAGACCCAGTACTTC. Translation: CASSLPVAGQETQYF.

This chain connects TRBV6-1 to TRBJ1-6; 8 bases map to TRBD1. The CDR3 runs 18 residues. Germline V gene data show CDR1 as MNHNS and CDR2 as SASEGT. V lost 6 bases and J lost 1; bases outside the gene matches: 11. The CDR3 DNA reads TGTGCCAGCAGGCACATTGGACAGGGTGGTTCCTATAATTCACCCCTCCACTTT. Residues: CASRHIGQGGSYNSPLHF.

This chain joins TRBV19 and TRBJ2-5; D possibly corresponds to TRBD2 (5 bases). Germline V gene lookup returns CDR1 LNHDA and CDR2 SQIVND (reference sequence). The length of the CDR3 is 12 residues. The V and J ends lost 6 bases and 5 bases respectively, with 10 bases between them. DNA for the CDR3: TGTGCCAGTAGGTCGGGGTCTGAGACCCAGTACTTC. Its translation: CASRSGSETQYF.

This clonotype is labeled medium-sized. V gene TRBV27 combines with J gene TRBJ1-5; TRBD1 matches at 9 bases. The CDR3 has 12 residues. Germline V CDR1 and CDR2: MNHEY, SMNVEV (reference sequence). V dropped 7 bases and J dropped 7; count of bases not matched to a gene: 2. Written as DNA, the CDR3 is TGTGCCAGCAAGGACAGGGGACAGCCCCAGCATTTT. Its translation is CASKDRGQPQHF.

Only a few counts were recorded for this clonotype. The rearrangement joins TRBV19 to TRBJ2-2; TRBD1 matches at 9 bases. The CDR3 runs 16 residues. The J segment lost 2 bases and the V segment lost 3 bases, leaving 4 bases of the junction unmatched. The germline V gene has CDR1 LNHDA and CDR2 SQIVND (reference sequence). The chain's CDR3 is CASSILGQGNTGELFF. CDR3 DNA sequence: TGTGCCAGTAGTATCCTGGGACAGGGTAACACCGGGGAGCTGTTTTTT. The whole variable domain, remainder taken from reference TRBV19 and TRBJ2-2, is DGGITQSPKYLFRKEGQNVTLSCEQNLNHDAMYWYRQDPGQGLRLIYYSQIVNDFQKGDIAEGYSVSREKKESFPLTVTSAQKNPTAFYLCASSILGQGNTGELFFGEGSRLTVL.

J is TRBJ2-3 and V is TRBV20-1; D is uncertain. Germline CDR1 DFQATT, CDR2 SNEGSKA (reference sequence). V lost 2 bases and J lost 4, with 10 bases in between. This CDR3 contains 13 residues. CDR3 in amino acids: CSARMQSPDTQYF. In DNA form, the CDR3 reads TGCAGTGCTAGAATGCAATCCCCAGATACGCAGTATTTT.

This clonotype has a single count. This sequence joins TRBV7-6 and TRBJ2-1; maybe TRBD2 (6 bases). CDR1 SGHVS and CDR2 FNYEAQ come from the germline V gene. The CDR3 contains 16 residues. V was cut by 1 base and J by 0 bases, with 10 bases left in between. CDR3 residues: CASSLGGRSSYNEQFF. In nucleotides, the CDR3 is TGTGCCAGCAGCTTAGGAGGGAGGAGCTCCTACAATGAGCAGTTCTTC.